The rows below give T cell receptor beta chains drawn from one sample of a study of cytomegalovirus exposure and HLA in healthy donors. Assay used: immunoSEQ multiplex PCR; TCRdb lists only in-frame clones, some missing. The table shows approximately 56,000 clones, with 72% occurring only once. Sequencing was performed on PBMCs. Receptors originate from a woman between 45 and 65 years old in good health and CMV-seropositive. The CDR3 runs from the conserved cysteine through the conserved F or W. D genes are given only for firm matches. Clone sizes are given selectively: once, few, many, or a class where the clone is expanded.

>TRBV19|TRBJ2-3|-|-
TGTGCCAGTAGTATAGATCGGAGGGGCACAGATACGCAGTATTTT
CASSIDRRGTDTQYF
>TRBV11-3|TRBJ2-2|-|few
TGTGCCAGCAGCTCCCGGGACTTAAACACCGGGGAGCTGTTTTTT
CASSSRDLNTGELFF
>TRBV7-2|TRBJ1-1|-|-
TGTGCCAGCAGCTTAGCCGGCAGGAGGCCTGGGGACACTGAAGCTTTCTTT
CASSLAGRRPGDTEAFF
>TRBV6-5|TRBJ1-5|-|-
TGTGCCAGCAGTTTGCACACGCAGCCCCAGCATTTT
CASSLHTQPQHF
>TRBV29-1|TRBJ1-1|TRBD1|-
TGCAGCGTTGGCGGGGTGACAGGGGTCACTGAAGCTTTCTTT
CSVGGVTGVTEAFF
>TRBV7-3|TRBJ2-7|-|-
TGTGCCAGCAGCGCCGGCCCCCGGGACGAGCAGTACTTC
CASSAGPRDEQYF
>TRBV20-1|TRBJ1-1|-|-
TGCAAGGCGGGGAACACTGAAGCTTTCTTT
CKAGNTEAFF
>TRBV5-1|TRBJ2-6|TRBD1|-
TGCGCCAGCAGCTACTCGGGACAGGGGGAGTCTGGGGCCAACGTCCTGACTTTC
CASSYSGQGESGANVLTF
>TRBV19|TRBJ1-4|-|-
TGTGCCAGTGTTGCCGGGAGCTGGAATGAAAAACTGTTTTTT
CASVAGSWNEKLFF
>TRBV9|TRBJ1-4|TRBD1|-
TGTGCCAGCAGCGTAGGGAGCGGGGGACAGGGGAGGGAAAAACTGTTTTTT
CASSVGSGGQGREKLFF
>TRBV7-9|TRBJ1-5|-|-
TGTGCCAGCAGCTTAACAGGGAGCAATCAGCCCCAGCATTTT
CASSLTGSNQPQHF
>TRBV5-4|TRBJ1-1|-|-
TGTGCCAGCAGCTTTCGGGGGGCGAAGACTGAAGCTTTCTTT
CASSFRGAKTEAFF
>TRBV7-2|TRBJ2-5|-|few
TGTGCCAGCAGCTTAGACAAAACCCAGTACTTC
CASSLDKTQYF
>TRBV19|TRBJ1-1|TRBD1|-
TGTGCCAGTAGTAGCCGGGACAGGGGGCGCAGAGAAGCTTTCTTT
CASSSRDRGRREAFF
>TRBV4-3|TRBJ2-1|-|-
TGCGCCAGCAGCCAAGATGGCGGCACCGCGCCCGACAATGAGCAGTTCTTC
CASSQDGGTAPDNEQFF
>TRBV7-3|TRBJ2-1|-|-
TGTGCCAGCAGCTTAGGTGGGGGGATAAATGAGCAGTTCTTC
CASSLGGGINEQFF
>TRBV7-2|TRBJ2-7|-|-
TGTGCCAGCAGCCCTCCGGGACACAACCGGTACGAGCAGTACTTC
CASSPPGHNRYEQYF
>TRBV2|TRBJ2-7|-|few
TGTGCCAGCACCTCCGCACGCGATTACGAGCAGTACTTC
CASTSARDYEQYF
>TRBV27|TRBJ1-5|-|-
TGTGCCAGCAGCAAACAGGGAGGCAATCAGCCCCAGCATTTT
CASSKQGGNQPQHF
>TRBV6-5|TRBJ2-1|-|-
TGTGCCAGCAGTTCAAAGCGGGCAAGCTCCTACAATGAGCAGTTCTTC
CASSSKRASSYNEQFF
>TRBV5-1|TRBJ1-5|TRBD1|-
TGCGCGGACCCCACGGGACAGGTCTTTCAGCCCCAGCATTTT
CADPTGQVFQPQHF
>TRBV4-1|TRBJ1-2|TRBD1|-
TGCGCCAGCAGCCCAGTCGGACAGGCCGAATATGGCTACACCTTC
CASSPVGQAEYGYTF
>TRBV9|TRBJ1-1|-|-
TGTGCCAGCAGCGTAGATTCGGGATCCGGTGAAGCTTTCTTT
CASSVDSGSGEAFF
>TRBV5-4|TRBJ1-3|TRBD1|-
TGTGCCAGCAGTCTGGATGGGACAGGAGGAAACACCATATATTTT
CASSLDGTGGNTIYF
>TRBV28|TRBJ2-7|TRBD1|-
TGTGCCAGCAGGGTGACAGGGCCCTACGAGCAGTACTTC
CASRVTGPYEQYF
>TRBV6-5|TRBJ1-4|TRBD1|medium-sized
TGTGCCAGCAGGGCCGGGACAGGTGAAAAACTGTTTTTT
CASRAGTGEKLFF
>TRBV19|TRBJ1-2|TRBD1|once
TGTGCCAGTCAATTCCGACAGGGTAGGTCCTATGGCTACACCTTC
CASQFRQGRSYGYTF
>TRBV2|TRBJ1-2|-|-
TGTGCCAGCGGGTGGGGCCCGCCGGGCTACCACGACTATGGCTACACCTTC
CASGWGPPGYHDYGYTF
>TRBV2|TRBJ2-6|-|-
TGTGCCAGCAGGAGAACAGACTCTGGGGCCAACGTCCTGACTTTC
CASRRTDSGANVLTF
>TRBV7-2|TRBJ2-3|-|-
TGTGCCAGCAGCTCTGGGGACGGAGGGGATACGCAGTATTTT
CASSSGDGGDTQYF
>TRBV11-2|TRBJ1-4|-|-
TGTGCCAGCAGCTTGAACAGGCCTGCAACTAATGAAAAACTGTTTTTT
CASSLNRPATNEKLFF
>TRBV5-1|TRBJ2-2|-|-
TGCGCCAGCAGCCGGGTTGGAGGCTTGAACACCGGGGAGCTGTTTTTT
CASSRVGGLNTGELFF
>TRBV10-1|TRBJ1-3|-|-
TGCGCCAGCAGAACAGGGCCTGGAAACACCATATATTTT
CASRTGPGNTIYF
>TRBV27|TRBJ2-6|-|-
TGTGCCAGCAGTAAGCGAGCTTCTACGGCTCCTGGGGCCAACGTCCTGACTTTC
CASSKRASTAPGANVLTF
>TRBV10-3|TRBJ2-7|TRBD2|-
TGTGCCATCAGTGCAACTAGCGGGGGCTACGAGCAGTACTTC
CAISATSGGYEQYF
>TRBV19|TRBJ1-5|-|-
TGTGCCAGTACAGGGGAAATGGCCGGGAGCAATCAGCCCCAGCATTTT
CASTGEMAGSNQPQHF
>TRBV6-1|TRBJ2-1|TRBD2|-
TGTGCCAGCAGTGAACTAGCGGGGGGCAATGAGCAGTTCTTC
CASSELAGGNEQFF
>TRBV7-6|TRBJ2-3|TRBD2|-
TGTGCCAGCAGCTTAGCGCTCGCGGGGGGGGCACTAAATACGCAGTATTTT
CASSLALAGGALNTQYF
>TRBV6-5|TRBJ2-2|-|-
TGTGCCAGCAGCCCCGGGGGAGCGGGGGAGCTGTTTTTT
CASSPGGAGELFF
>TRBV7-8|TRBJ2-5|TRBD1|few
TGTGCCAGCAGCTTAGACAGGGGAGAGACCCAGTACTTC
CASSLDRGETQYF
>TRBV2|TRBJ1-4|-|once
TGTGCCAGCAGTCCCGACAGCCCCAGAGGTGAAAAACTGTTTTTT
CASSPDSPRGEKLFF
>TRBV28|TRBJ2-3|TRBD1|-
TGTGCCAGCAGACGGACAGGGGGGAGGACAGATACGCAGTATTTT
CASRRTGGRTDTQYF
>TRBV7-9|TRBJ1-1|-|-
TGTGCCAGCAGCTTAGGGTCGAAGAAGGGCAGGGTGAACACTGAAGCTTTCTTT
CASSLGSKKGRVNTEAFF
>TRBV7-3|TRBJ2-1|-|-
TGTGCCAGCAGCTTAAGCAACAGGGAGCAGTTCTTC
CASSLSNREQFF
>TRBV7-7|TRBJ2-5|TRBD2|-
TGTGCTAGCAGCTTAGGCCTAGCGGGGAAAGAGACCCAGTACTTC
CASSLGLAGKETQYF
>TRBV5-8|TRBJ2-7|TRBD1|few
TGTGCCAGCAGCTGCCCAGGACAGGGATTATACGAGCAGTACTTC
CASSCPGQGLYEQYF
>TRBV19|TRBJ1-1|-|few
TGTGCCAGTAGTATGGGGCATTTGAACACTGAAGCTTTCTTT
CASSMGHLNTEAFF
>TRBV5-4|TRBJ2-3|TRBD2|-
TGTGCCAGCAGCCCCGCCATAGCGGGGGGCGCGGATACGCAGTATTTT
CASSPAIAGGADTQYF
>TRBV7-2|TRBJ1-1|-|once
TGTGCCAGCAGCTTTGGGGGGGGGAGGGACACTGAAGCTTTCTTT
CASSFGGGRDTEAFF
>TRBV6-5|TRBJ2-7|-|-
TGTGCCAGCAGAACTAGCTCCTACGAGCAGTACTTC
CASRTSSYEQYF
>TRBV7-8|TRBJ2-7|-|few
TGTGCCAGCAGCCCAGTGGGGGGAGGACCCTACGAGCAGTACTTC
CASSPVGGGPYEQYF
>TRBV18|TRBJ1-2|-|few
TGTGCCAGCTCACCGGGCAGCCCGGATCTTTATGGCTACACCTTC
CASSPGSPDLYGYTF
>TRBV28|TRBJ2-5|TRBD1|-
TGTGCCAGCAGTTTACGGGACAGTGCCCAGTACTTC
CASSLRDSAQYF